This entry lists 25 T cell receptor beta chains sequenced from one sample in a study of T cell repertoires in cytomegalovirus infection. What these receptors recognize is not known. One entry per CDR3 protein, called by TCRdb with MiXCR from the reads. The table has about 920,000 distinct CDR3 sequences, around 30% seen once. The input for sequencing was cultured CD8+ T cells from PBMCs, taken from culture after CMV antigen stimulation. These receptors were taken from a human donor in good health (CMV status not recorded). Some clones in this sample may be carry-over from other donors' samples.

The table lists this clonotype with many counts. The gene calls are TRBV12-3 or TRBV12-4 and TRBJ2-2, with 7 nucleotides matching TRBD1. J was trimmed by 4 bases and V by 6 bases; bases with no gene match: 8. The CDR3 consists of 15 residues. The CDR3 nucleotides are TGTGCCAGCAGACGTGGACAGGCAAGCACCGGGGAGCTGTTTTTT. Amino acid sequence: CASRRGQASTGELFF.

This clonotype was seen repeatedly, ten times or more. V is TRBV7-9 and J is TRBJ2-1; 9 positions agree with TRBD2. This CDR3 region has 16 residues. After removal of 6 bases from V and 4 bases from J, the junction contained 10 bases not matched to a gene. Germline CDR1 reads SEHNR; CDR2 reads FQNEAQ (reference sequence). The CDR3 is CASRRGGAAQYNEQFF. For the CDR3, the DNA is TGTGCCAGCAGGCGGGGGGGAGCTGCGCAGTACAATGAGCAGTTCTTC.

V and J are TRBV7-9 and TRBJ2-7; tentatively, D is TRBD1 (5 bases). V was shortened by 5 bases and J by 3 bases, with 14 bases between the two germline ends. In germline, CDR1 is SEHNR, CDR2 FQNEAQ (reference sequence). The CDR3 has 14 residues. CDR3 sequence: CASSAAQGVYEQYV. The CDR3 region has the DNA TGTGCCAGCAGCGCCGCGCAGGGCGTCTACGAGCAGTACGTC.

The gene calls are TRBV7-6 and TRBJ1-5, with D possibly being TRBD1 (6 bases). Germline V CDR1 and CDR2: SGHVS, FNYEAQ. The germline V and J ends were trimmed by 2 bases and 2 bases, with 16 bases remaining between them. This CDR3 has 17 amino acids. The CDR3 sequence: CASSLMAGDRRNQPQHF. CDR3 nucleotides: TGTGCCAGCAGCTTAATGGCGGGCGACAGGCGCAATCAGCCCCAGCATTTT.

J is TRBJ1-2 and V is TRBV6-5; D unclear. From germline, CDR1 is MNHEY and CDR2 SVGAGI. V lost 0 bases and J lost 2, with 7 bases in between. The CDR3 is 14 amino acids. The CDR3 nucleotides read TGTGCCAGCAGTTACTCTGGGTCGAACTATGGCTACACCTTC. Translation gives CASSYSGSNYGYTF.

This clonotype has only a few counts. The chain recombines TRBV7-6 with TRBJ1-3; 7 bases agree with TRBD1. The CDR3 totals 15 residues. Germline lookup yields CDR1 SGHVS and CDR2 FNYEAQ. Trimming at V came to 5 bases and at J to 0 bases, leaving 4 bases not matched to a gene. DNA for the CDR3: TGTGCCAGCAGCGGGACAGCTCCCTCTGGAAACACCATATATTTT. Translating it yields CASSGTAPSGNTIYF.

This clonotype was counted a few times. The chain employs TRBV12-5 and TRBJ1-6; no clear D. V lost 3 bases and J 1 base, leaving 10 bases between the germline ends. The CDR3 covers 16 residues. Germline V CDR1 and CDR2: LGHNT, FRNRAP. In DNA form, the CDR3 reads TGTGCTAGTGGTTTCCTACCAGAGTCCTATAATTCACCCCTCCACTTT. It encodes CASGFLPESYNSPLHF.

This clonotype was recorded a few times. The gene calls are TRBV7-9 and TRBJ2-5, with TRBD2 matching 8 bases. Trimming took 5 bases from V and 3 from J; bases not matched to a gene: 8. The CDR3 contains 15 residues. Germline V gene sequence: CDR1 SEHNR, CDR2 FQNEAQ (reference sequence). CDR3 protein: CASSALAGLKETQYF. DNA for the CDR3: TGTGCCAGCAGCGCCTTAGCGGGGCTCAAAGAGACCCAGTACTTC.

Ten or more counts support this clonotype. The chain recombines TRBV7-8 with TRBJ2-1, with a possible D match to TRBD2 (6 bases). Germline CDR1 and CDR2: SGHVS and FQNEAQ. The CDR3 contains 15 residues. Trimming shortened V by 1 base and J by 5 bases, and 12 bases separated the two germline ends. In DNA form, the CDR3 reads TGTGCCAGCAGCTTAGATCCCGCGGGGCACAATGAGCAGTTCTTC. Amino acid sequence: CASSLDPAGHNEQFF.

This rearrangement joins TRBV3-1 to TRBJ2-7; 9 bases are shared with TRBD2. V was clipped by 1 base and J by 4 bases; unmatched bases: 2. The CDR3 totals 14 residues. Germline assignment: CDR1 LGHDT and CDR2 YNNKEL (reference sequence). CDR3: CASSQGTSGYEQYF. Here the CDR3 DNA reads TGTGCCAGCAGCCAAGGCACTAGCGGGTACGAGCAGTACTTC.

This clonotype was seen a handful of times. This chain uses TRBV6-1 with TRBJ2-1; 8 bases are shared with TRBD2. Germline V gene sequence: CDR1 MNHNS, CDR2 SASEGT. The CDR3 is 17 residues long. V lost 0 bases, J lost 8 bases, and 12 bases stayed unmatched. The CDR3 nucleotides are TGTGCCAGCAGTGAAGCCGGGGGGGGATCCTCGTGGGATGAGCAGTTCTTC. Amino acid sequence: CASSEAGGGSSWDEQFF.

The sample holds a few counts of this clonotype. The rearrangement uses TRBV4-2 and TRBJ2-1; D is possibly TRBD1 (6 bases). The CDR3 is made up of 14 amino acids. Germline CDR1 and CDR2: LGHNA and YNFKEQ. V was cut by 1 base and J by 5 bases, with 9 bases left in between. The CDR3 nucleotides read TGTGCCAGCAGCCAAGTCCAGGGGAACAATGAGCAGTTCTTC. It yields the protein CASSQVQGNNEQFF.

The table lists this clonotype with many counts. This rearrangement joins TRBV7-8 to TRBJ2-6, with a possible D match to TRBD2 (5 bases). V gave up 7 bases and J gave up 0 bases, with 16 bases separating them. Germline CDR1 is SGHVS and CDR2 is FQNEAQ. The CDR3 covers 17 residues. The CDR3 is CASTRTVDYSGANVLTF. DNA of the CDR3: TGTGCCAGCACCCGGACGGTTGACTACTCTGGGGCCAACGTCCTGACTTTC.

This clonotype has only a few counts. The chain has TRBV6-5 and TRBJ2-1; D is tentatively TRBD1 or TRBD2 (6 bases each). Germline V gives CDR1 MNHEY, CDR2 SVGAGI. Trimming stripped 6 bases from V and 7 bases from J, with 19 bases between. The CDR3 covers 15 residues. In nucleotides, the CDR3 is TGTGCCAGCAGCAACACGGGGGCCGGTTGGAATGAGCAGTTCTTC. Its translation is CASSNTGAGWNEQFF.

This clonotype occurred a few times. This chain uses TRBV6-1 with TRBJ1-6; 8 positions agree with TRBD1. This CDR3 comprises 16 residues. The germline gives CDR1 MNHNS, CDR2 SASEGT. V lost 2 bases to trimming and J lost 3 bases; unmatched junction nucleotides: 3. The CDR3 region has the DNA TGTGCCAGCAGTGAACTGGGACAGGTCTATAATTCACCCCTCCACTTT. Its protein is CASSELGQVYNSPLHF.

The rearrangement links TRBV28 to TRBJ2-4, with D perhaps matching TRBD1 (5 bases). The CDR3 runs 18 residues. Trimming left V 5 bases short and J 0 bases short, with 20 bases between. Germline V gene data show CDR1 as MDHEN and CDR2 as SYDVKM. The CDR3 DNA reads as TGTGCCAGCAGTCTACCGCGACAGATGAACATAGCCAAAAACATTCAGTACTTC. It encodes CASSLPRQMNIAKNIQYF.

This clonotype came up a few times. The V gene is TRBV4-1, the J gene TRBJ2-7, with D possibly being TRBD1 (6 bases). The V and J ends lost 0 bases and 0 bases respectively, with 12 bases between them. The germline CDR1 and CDR2 sequences are MGHRA and YSYEKL. The CDR3 runs to 16 residues. CDR3 sequence (DNA): TGCGCCAGCAGCCAAGAGGACAGCGCTAGCTCCTACGAGCAGTACTTC. Translation: CASSQEDSASSYEQYF.

This rearrangement joins TRBV19 to TRBJ2-6; a weak D match, TRBD1 (5 bases). The CDR3 is 16 residues long. CDR1 is LNHDA, CDR2 SQIVND, per germline (reference sequence). V lost 3 bases, J lost 4 bases, and 13 bases lay in between. Here the CDR3 DNA reads TGTGCCAGTAGTATCCCAGGGAATCGGGGGGCCAACGTCCTGACTTTC. It encodes CASSIPGNRGANVLTF.

This chain links TRBV5-1 with TRBJ2-7; 12 bases align to TRBD1. Germline trimming cut 2 bases from V and 3 bases from J; bases unmatched to any gene: 3. Germline loops: CDR1 SGHRS, CDR2 YFSETQ. This CDR3 spans 15 amino acids. The CDR3 nucleotides are TGCGCCAGCAGCTTCGGGACAGGGGGCCTCTACGAGCAGTACTTC. Encoded protein: CASSFGTGGLYEQYF.

This clonotype was detected a few times. The chain recombines TRBV7-6 with TRBJ1-4; D gene ambiguous. CDR1 is SGHVS and CDR2 is FNYEAQ in the germline V gene. The ends were cut back, 1 base at V and 13 bases at J, with 13 bases in the middle. This CDR3 contains 13 residues. The CDR3: CASSLDLRIGLFF. The CDR3 DNA reads TGTGCCAGCAGCTTAGACCTAAGGATTGGACTGTTTTTT.

The chain is built from TRBV6-5 and TRBJ2-1; D not certain. This CDR3 has 17 residues. Germline-derived CDR1 and CDR2 are MNHEY and SVGAGI. Trimming left V 0 bases short and J 0 bases short, with 12 bases between. CDR3 in amino acids: CASSYSSPWGSYNEQFF. In DNA, the CDR3 is TGTGCCAGCAGTTACTCGTCTCCATGGGGCTCCTACAATGAGCAGTTCTTC.

The rearrangement uses TRBV4-3 and TRBJ1-2, with D possibly TRBD1 on 6 matching bases. V was clipped by 0 bases and J by 2 bases, with 13 bases between them. The CDR3 contains 16 residues. Germline CDR1 is LGHNA and CDR2 is YSLEER. The DNA for the CDR3 is TGCGCCAGCAGCCAAGATTCCCTGACAGGAAACTATGGCTACACCTTC. Translation gives CASSQDSLTGNYGYTF.

This clonotype was counted between two and nine times. This sequence joins TRBV7-9 and TRBJ2-2; a possible D gene is TRBD2 (5 bases). CDR3 size: 16 residues. Deletions cut 5 bases from V and 4 bases from J, with 17 bases between. Per the germline V gene, CDR1 is SEHNR and CDR2 is FQNEAQ (reference sequence). The CDR3 spells CASSPVRGKITGELFF. As DNA, the CDR3 is TGTGCCAGCAGCCCCGTTAGAGGGAAGATCACCGGGGAGCTGTTTTTT.

This clonotype occurred many times. The genes are TRBV7-2 and TRBJ2-3; D remains unclear. V dropped 5 bases and J dropped 6 bases, with 12 bases sitting between them. The CDR3 sequence is 13 residues long. In germline, CDR1 is SGHTA, CDR2 FQGNSA. The CDR3 loop is CASSPSDGDTQYF. Written as DNA, the CDR3 is TGTGCCAGCAGCCCCTCCGATGGGGATACGCAGTATTTT. The entire variable domain, with the rest obtained from reference TRBV7-2 and TRBJ2-3, is as follows: GAGVSQSPSNKVTEKGKDVELRCDPISGHTALYWYRQSLGQGLEFLIYFQGNSAPDKSGLPSDRFSAERTGGSVSTLTIQRTQQEDSAVYLCASSPSDGDTQYFGPGTRLTVL.

This clonotype was detected a few times. The chain uses TRBV12-3 or TRBV12-4 and TRBJ2-1; a possible D gene is TRBD1 (6 bases). This CDR3 is 15 amino acids long. V lost 4 bases to trimming and J lost 3 bases, with 13 bases between them. The CDR3 sequence: CASSYRQENYNEQFF. CDR3 in DNA: TGTGCCAGCAGTTACCGACAGGAGAACTACAATGAGCAGTTCTTC.